This T cell receptor (beta chain) is drawn from a study of blood T cells in healthy people across ages. PBMCs were isolated at a quantity of at least 6.5 million per sample. Study-wide results and caveats: Because sorting was not performed, PBMCs prevented conclusive naive versus antigen-experienced comparison.

Primed by a sample-barcoded 5' primer and a J-beta primer mix, a second PCR proceeded for 7 to 11 cycles. Every molecule of cDNA carried a tag from a template-switch adaptor with 12 random nucleotides. Sequencing yielded, for each sample, at least 3 million paired-end reads carrying CDR3. TCRdb reprocessed the 5' RACE reads via MiXCR and lists one record per CDR3 protein. This table holds hundreds of thousands of distinct CDR3 sequences, more than 45% found once. As regards this clonotype: Antigen: not known.

The CDR3 sequence is 13 residues long. Trimming took off 2 bases at V and 3 bases at J, with 5 bases between the two ends. Per the germline V gene, CDR1 is MNHEY and CDR2 is SVGAGI. The chain carries TRBV6-5 and TRBJ2-1; D is undetermined. The sequencing sample was made of blood. This clonotype was sampled from a man aged 80 or over in good health. The CDR3 DNA follows: TGTGCCAGCAGTTACGGGGTCTACAATGAGCAGTTCTTC. It translates to CASSYGVYNEQFF.